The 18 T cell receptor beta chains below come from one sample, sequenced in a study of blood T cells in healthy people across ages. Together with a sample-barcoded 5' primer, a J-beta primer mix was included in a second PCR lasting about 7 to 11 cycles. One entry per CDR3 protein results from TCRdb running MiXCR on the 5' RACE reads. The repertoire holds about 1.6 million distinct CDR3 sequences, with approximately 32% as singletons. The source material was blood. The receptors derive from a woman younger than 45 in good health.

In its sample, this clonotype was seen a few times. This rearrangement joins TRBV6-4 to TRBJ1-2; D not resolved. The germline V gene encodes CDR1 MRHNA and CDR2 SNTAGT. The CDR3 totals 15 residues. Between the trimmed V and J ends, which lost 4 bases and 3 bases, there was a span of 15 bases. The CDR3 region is CASSGVANGDYGYTF. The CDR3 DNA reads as TGTGCCAGCAGTGGGGTGGCGAATGGGGACTATGGCTACACCTTC.

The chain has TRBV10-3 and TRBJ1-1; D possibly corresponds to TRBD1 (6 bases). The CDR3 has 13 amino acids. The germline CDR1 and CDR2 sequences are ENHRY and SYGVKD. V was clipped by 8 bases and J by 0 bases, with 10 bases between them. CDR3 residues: CAIAGQLNTEAFF. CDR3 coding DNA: TGTGCCATCGCAGGACAGTTGAACACTGAAGCTTTCTTT.

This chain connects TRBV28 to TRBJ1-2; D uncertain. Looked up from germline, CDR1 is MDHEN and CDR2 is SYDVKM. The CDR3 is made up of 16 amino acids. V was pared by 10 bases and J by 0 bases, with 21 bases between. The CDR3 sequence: CANISWALKANYGYTF. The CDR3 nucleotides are TGTGCCAACATTTCCTGGGCATTAAAAGCTAACTATGGCTACACCTTC.

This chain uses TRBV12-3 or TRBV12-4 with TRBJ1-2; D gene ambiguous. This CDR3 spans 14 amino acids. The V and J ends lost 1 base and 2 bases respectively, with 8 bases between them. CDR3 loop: CASSLGWLNYGYTF. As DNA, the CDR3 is TGTGCCAGCAGTTTAGGGTGGTTAAACTATGGCTACACCTTC.

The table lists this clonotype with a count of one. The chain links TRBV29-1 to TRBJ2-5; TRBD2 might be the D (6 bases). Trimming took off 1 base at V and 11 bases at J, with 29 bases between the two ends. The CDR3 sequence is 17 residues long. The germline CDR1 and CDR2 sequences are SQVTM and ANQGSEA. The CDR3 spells CSVEGGTRPGVYNEQYF. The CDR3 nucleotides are TGCAGCGTTGAAGGCGGGACCCGACCGGGGGTTTACAATGAGCAGTACTTC. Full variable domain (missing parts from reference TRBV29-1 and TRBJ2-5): SAVISQKPSRDICQRGTSLTIQCQVDSQVTMMFWYRQQPGQSLTLIATANQGSEATYESGFVIDKFPISRPNLTFSTLTVSNMSPEDSSIYLCSVEGGTRPGVYNEQYFGPGTRLLVL.

CDR3 protein: CASSSSLGTIYEQYF. The CDR3 DNA follows: TGTGCCAGCAGTAGCTCCCTCGGGACCATCTACGAGCAGTACTTC. The rearrangement uses TRBV6-1 and TRBJ2-7, with D possibly called TRBD1 or TRBD2 (5 bases each). V was shortened by 5 bases and J by 3 bases, with 17 bases between the two germline ends. Germline values: CDR1 MNHNS, CDR2 SASEGT. The CDR3 totals 15 residues.

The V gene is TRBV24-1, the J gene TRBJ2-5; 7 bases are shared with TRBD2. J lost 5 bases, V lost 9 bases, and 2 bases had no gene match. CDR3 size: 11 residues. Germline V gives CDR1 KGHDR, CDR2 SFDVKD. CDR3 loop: CATPGRETQYF. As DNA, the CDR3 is TGTGCCACCCCCGGGAGGGAGACCCAGTACTTC.

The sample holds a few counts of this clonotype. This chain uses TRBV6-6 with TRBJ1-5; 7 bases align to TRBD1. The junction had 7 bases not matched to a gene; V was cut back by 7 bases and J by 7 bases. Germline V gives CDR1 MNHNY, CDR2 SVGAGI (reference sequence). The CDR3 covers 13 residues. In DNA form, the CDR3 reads TGTGCCAGCAAACAGGGGACTTGGCAGCCCCAGCATTTT. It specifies CASKQGTWQPQHF.

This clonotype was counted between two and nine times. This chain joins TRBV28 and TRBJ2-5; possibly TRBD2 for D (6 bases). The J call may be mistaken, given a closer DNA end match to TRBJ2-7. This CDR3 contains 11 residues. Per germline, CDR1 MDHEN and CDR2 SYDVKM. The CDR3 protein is CASRGGDEQYF. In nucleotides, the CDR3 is TGTGCCAGCAGGGGGGGAGACGAGCAGTACTTC.

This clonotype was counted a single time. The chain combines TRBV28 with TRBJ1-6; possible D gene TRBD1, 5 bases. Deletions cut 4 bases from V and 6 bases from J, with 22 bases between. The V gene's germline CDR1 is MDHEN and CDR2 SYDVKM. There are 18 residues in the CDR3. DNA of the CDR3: TGTGCCAGCAGTTCACTGGGGGACTCCAGCTCGGTTAATTCACCCCTCCACTTT. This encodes CASSSLGDSSSVNSPLHF.

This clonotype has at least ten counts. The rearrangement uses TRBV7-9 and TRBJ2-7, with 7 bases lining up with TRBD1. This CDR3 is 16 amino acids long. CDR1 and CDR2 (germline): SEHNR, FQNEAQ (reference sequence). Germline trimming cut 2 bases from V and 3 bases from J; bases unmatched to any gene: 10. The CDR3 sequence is CASSLPTGTADYEQYF. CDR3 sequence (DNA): TGTGCCAGCAGCTTACCGACCGGGACAGCCGACTACGAGCAGTACTTC.

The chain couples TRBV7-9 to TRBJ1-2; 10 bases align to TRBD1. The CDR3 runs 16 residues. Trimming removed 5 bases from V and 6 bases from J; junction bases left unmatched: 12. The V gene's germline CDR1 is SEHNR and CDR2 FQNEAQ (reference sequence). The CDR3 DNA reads TGTGCCAGCAGCCCTCAGACAGGGGGCATGGTGAATGGCTACACCTTC. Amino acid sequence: CASSPQTGGMVNGYTF.

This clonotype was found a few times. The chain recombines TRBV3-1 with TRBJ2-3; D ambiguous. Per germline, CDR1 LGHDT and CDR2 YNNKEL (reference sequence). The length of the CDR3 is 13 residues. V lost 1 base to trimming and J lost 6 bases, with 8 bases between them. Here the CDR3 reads CASSQVGRDTQYF. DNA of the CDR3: TGTGCCAGCAGCCAAGTTGGGCGGGATACGCAGTATTTT.

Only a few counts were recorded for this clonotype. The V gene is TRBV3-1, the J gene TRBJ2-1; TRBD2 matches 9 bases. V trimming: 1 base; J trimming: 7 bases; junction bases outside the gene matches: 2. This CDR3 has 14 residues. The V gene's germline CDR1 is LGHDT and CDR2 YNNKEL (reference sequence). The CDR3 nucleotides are TGTGCCAGCAGCCAAGGTAGCGGGGGAAATGAGCAGTTCTTC. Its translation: CASSQGSGGNEQFF.

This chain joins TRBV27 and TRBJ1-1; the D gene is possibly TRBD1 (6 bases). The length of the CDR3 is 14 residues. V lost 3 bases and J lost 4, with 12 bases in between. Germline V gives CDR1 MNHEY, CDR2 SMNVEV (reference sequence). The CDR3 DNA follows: TGTGCCAGCAGTTTGGTCAGGGGAGGCACTGAAGCTTTCTTT. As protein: CASSLVRGGTEAFF.

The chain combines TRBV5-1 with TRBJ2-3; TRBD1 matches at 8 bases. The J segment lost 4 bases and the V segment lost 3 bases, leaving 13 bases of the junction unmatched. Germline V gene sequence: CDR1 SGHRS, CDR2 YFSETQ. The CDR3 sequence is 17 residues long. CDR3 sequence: CASSSPPGQEFADTQYF. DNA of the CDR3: TGCGCCAGCAGCTCCCCGCCGGGACAGGAGTTTGCAGATACGCAGTATTTT.

CDR3 nucleotides: TGCGCCAGCAGCCTCGACCCCGGGACCAACTACGAGCAGTACTTC. Protein sequence: CASSLDPGTNYEQYF. This rearrangement joins TRBV4-1 to TRBJ2-7, with D tentatively TRBD1 or TRBD2 (5 bases each). CDR3 length: 15 residues. Germline CDR1 is MGHRA and CDR2 is YSYEKL. V lost 4 bases to trimming and J lost 3 bases, with 16 bases between them.

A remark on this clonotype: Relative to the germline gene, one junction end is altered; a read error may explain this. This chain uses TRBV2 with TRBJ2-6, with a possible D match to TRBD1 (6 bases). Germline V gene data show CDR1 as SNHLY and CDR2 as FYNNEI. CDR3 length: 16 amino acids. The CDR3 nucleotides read TGCGCCAGCAGTACAGGGCCCCGAGGAGGGGCCAACGTCCTGACTTTC. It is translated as CASSTGPRGGANVLTF.